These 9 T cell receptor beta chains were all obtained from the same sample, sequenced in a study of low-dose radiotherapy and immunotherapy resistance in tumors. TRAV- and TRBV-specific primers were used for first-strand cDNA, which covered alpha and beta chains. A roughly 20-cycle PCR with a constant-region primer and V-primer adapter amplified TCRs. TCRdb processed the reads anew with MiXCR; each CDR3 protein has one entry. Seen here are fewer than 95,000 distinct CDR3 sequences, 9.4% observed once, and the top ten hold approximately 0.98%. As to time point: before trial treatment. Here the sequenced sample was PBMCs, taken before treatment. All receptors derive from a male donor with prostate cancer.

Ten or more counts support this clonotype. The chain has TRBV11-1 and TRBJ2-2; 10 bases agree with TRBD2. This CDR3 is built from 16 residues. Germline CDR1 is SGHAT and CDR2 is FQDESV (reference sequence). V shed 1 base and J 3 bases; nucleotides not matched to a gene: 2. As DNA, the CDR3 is TGTGCCAGCAGCTTAGAAGCGGGAGGGGACACCGGGGAGCTGTTTTTT. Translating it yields CASSLEAGGDTGELFF.

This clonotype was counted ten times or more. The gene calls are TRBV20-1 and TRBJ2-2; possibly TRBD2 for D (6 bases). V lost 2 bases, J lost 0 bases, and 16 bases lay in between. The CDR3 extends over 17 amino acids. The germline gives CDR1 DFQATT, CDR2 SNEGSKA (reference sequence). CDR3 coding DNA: TGCAGTGCTAGAAACCCGGCGGTAGCGGCGAACACCGGGGAGCTGTTTTTT. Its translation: CSARNPAVAANTGELFF.

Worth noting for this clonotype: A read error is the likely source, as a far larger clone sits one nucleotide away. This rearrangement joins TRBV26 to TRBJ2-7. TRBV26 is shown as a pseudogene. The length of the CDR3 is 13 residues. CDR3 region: CASSSSAPYEQYF. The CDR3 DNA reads TGTGCCAGCAGTTCATCGGCGCCCTACGAGCAGTACTTC.

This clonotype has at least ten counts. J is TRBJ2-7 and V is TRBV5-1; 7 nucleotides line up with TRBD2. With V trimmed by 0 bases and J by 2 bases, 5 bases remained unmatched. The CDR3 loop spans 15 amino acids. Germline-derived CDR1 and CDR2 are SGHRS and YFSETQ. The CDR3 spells CASSLGQGGTYEQYF. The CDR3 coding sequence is TGCGCCAGCAGCTTGGGGCAGGGAGGGACCTACGAGCAGTACTTC.

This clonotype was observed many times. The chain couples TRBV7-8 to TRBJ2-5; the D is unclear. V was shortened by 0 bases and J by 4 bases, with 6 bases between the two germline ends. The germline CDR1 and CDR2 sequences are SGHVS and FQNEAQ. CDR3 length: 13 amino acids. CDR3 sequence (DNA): TGTGCCAGCAGCTTAGCGTTTCCAGAGACCCAGTACTTC. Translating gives CASSLAFPETQYF.

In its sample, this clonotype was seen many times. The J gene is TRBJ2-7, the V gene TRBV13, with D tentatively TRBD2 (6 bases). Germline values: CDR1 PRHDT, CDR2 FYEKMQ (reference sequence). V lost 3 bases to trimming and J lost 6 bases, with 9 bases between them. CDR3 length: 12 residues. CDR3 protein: CASSLGGGEQYF. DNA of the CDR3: TGTGCCAGCAGCTTGGGAGGCGGCGAGCAGTACTTC.

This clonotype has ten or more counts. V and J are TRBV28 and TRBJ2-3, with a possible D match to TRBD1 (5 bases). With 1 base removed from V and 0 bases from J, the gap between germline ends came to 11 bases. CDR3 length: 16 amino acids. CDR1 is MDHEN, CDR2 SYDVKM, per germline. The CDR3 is CASSLYYRTSTDTQYF. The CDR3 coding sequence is TGTGCCAGCAGTTTATACTACAGGACAAGCACAGATACGCAGTATTTT.

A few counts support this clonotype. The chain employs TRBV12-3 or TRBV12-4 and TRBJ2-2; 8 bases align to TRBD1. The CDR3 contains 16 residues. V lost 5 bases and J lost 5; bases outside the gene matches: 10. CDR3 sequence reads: CASSLGQGLRTGELFF. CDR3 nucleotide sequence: TGTGCCAGCAGTCTCGGACAGGGCCTGAGAACCGGGGAGCTGTTTTTT.

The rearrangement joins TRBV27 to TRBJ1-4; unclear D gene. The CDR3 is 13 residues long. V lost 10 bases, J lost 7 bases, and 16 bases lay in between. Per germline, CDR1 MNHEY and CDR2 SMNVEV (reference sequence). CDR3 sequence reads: CATGSALGEKLFF. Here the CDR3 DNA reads TGTGCCACAGGCAGTGCCCTGGGTGAAAAACTGTTTTTT.